The clone carrying this T cell receptor (beta chain) was observed at least ten times. No antigen is known for it. CDR1 and CDR2 from the germline V gene are GTSNPN and SVGIG (reference sequence). The length of the CDR3 is 16 residues. Trimming cost V 2 bases and J 5 bases, with 18 bases left between them. Methods described previously, with TCR primers listed, were used for bulk TCR libraries. TCRdb called the PCR reads again in MiXCR, with one record for every CDR3 protein. There are about 640,000 distinct CDR3 sequences in the sample; around 20% occur only once, and roughly 0.85% lies in the top ten. The sample is drawn from a study of molecular identifiers for immune sequencing clone quantification. Study-level background: Replicates split RNA from around 20,000 or 100,000 naive CD8 cells five ways, and the researchers sequenced four portions.

Study observations and caveats: Clones that exceeded 20 RNA copies held over 97% of effector molecules, yet under 1% in naive cells. A single cell's spiked Jurkat TCR RNA was reportedly detectable among 900,000 to 1,000,000 naive cells.

The rearrangement joins TRBV30 to TRBJ2-2; D gene uncertain. Sequencing was performed on naive CD8+ T cells from blood, with Jurkat cell RNA spiked in. Described subset: FACS-sorted CD8+CD4-CCR7+CD45RA+ naive T cells. This clonotype was sampled from a human donor in good health. Some libraries in this study had Jurkat cell RNA spiked in. The CDR3 is CAWSPTAQILTGELFF. The CDR3 region has the DNA TGTGCCTGGAGTCCGACCGCGCAGATTTTAACCGGGGAGCTGTTTTTT.